This T cell receptor (beta chain) was obtained from a study of blood T cells in healthy people across ages. Per-sample yields of isolated PBMCs were at least 6.5 million. A sample-barcoded 5' primer and a J-beta primer mix were used in a second PCR of about 6 to 12 cycles. TCRdb redid the calling of the 5' RACE reads with MiXCR, one entry per CDR3 protein. The profile covers over 1,500,000 distinct CDR3 sequences, with about two fifths appearing a single time and 23% taken by the ten largest. This CDR3 spans 16 amino acids. Trimming at V came to 0 bases and at J to 2 bases, leaving 7 bases not matched to a gene. Germline V lookup: CDR1 SGHAT, CDR2 FQNNGV.

The source material was blood. The sequence came from a human donor in good health. The chain links TRBV11-2 to TRBJ2-7; TRBD1 matches at 7 bases. Written as DNA, the CDR3 is TGTGCCAGCAGCTTAGATTCAGGGGACAGCACCTACGAGCAGTACTTC. Its protein is CASSLDSGDSTYEQYF. The whole variable domain, filled in from reference TRBV11-2 and TRBJ2-7, reads EAGVAQSPRYKIIEKRQSVAFWCNPISGHATLYWYQQILGQGPKLLIQFQNNGVVDDSQLPKDRFSAERLKGVDSTLKIQPAKLEDSAVYLCASSLDSGDSTYEQYFGPGTRLTVT.